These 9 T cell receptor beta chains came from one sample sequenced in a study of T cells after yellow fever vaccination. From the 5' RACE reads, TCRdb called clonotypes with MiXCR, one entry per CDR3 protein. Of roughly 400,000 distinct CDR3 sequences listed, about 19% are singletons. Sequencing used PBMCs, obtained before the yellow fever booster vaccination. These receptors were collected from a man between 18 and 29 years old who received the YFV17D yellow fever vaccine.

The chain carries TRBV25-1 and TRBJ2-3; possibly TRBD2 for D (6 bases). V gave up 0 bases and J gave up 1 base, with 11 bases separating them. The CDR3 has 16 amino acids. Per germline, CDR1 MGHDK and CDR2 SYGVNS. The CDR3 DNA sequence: TGTGCCAGCAGTGAATATTGGGACTCCGGCACAGATACGCAGTATTTT. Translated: CASSEYWDSGTDTQYF.

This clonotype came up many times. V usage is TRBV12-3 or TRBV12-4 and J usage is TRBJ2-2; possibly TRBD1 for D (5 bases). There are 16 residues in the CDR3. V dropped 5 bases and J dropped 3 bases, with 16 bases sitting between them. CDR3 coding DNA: TGTGCCAGCAGTCCCCGGTTTGGGGCGGACACCGGGGAGCTGTTTTTT. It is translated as CASSPRFGADTGELFF.

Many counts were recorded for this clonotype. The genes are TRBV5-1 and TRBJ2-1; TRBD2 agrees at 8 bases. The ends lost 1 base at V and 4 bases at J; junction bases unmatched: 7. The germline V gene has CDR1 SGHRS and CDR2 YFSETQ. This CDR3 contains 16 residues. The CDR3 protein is CASSLSARGVYNEQFF. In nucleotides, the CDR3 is TGCGCCAGCAGCTTGTCAGCGCGGGGGGTTTACAATGAGCAGTTCTTC.

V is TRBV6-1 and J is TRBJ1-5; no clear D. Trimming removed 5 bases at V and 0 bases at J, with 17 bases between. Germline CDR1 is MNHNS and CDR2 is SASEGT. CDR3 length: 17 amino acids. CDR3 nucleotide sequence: TGTGCCAGCAGTATTCTGGGGAGCCTTGATAGCAATCAGCCCCAGCATTTT. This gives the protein CASSILGSLDSNQPQHF.

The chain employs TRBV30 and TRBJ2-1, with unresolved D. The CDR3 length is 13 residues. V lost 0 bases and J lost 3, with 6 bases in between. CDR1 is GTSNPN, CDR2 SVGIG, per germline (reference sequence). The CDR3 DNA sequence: TGTGCCTGGAGTGTACGGGTCTACAATGAGCAGTTCTTC. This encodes CAWSVRVYNEQFF. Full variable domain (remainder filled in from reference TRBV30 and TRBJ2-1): SQTIHQWPATLVQPVGSPLSLECTVEGTSNPNLYWYRQAAGRGLQLLFYSVGIGQISSEVPQNLSASRPQDRQFILSSKKLLLSDSGFYLCAWSVRVYNEQFFGPGTRLTVL.

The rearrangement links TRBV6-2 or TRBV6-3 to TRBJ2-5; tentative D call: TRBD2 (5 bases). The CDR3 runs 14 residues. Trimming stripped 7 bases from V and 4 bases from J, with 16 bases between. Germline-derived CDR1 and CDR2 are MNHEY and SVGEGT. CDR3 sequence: CASTGSARLETQYF. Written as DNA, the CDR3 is TGTGCCAGCACCGGTAGCGCAAGATTAGAGACCCAGTACTTC.

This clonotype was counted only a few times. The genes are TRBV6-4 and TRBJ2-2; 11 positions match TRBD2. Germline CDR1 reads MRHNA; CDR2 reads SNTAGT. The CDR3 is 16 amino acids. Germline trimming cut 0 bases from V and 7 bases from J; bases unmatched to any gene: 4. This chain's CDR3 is CASSDSSGGAGGELFF. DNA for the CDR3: TGTGCCAGCAGTGACTCTAGCGGGGGGGCCGGCGGGGAGCTGTTTTTT.

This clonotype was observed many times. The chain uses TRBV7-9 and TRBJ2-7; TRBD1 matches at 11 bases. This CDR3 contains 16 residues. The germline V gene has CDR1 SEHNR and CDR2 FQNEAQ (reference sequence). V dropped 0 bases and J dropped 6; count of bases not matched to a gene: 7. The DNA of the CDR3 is TGTGCCAGCAGCTTAGCGTTAGGACAGGGGGCGCGCGAGCAGTACTTC. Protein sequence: CASSLALGQGAREQYF.

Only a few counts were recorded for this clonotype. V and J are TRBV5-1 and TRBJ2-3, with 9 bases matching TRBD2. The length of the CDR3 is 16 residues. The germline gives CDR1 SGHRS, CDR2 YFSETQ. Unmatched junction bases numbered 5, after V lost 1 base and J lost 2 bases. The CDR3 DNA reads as TGCGCCAGCAGCTTGAGGCTAGCGGGGAACACAGATACGCAGTATTTT. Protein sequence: CASSLRLAGNTDTQYF. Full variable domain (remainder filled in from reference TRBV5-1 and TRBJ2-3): KAGVTQTPRYLIKTRGQQVTLSCSPISGHRSVSWYQQTPGQGLQFLFEYFSETQRNKGNFPGRFSGRQFSNSRSEMNVSTLELGDSALYLCASSLRLAGNTDTQYFGPGTRLTVL.